The next 31 T cell receptor beta chains were all read from a single sample in a study of blood T cell repertoires in COVID-19. Sequenced by immunoSEQ multiplex PCR; TCRdb stores in-frame clones only, minus some. The sample consists of 200,000 to 250,000 clones, 65% to 90% of them appearing once. The sample consisted of peripheral blood. Receptors originate from a woman between 50 and 59 years old with acute or convalescent COVID-19.

This sequence joins TRBV24-1 and TRBJ2-1; perhaps TRBD1 as D (6 bases). The V gene lost 4 bases and the J gene lost 7 bases, with 13 bases spanning the gap. Germline V gene data show CDR1 as KGHDR and CDR2 as SFDVKD. This CDR3 has 14 amino acids. The CDR3 loop is CATSDPRTENEQFF. Here the CDR3 DNA reads TGTGCCACCAGTGACCCTCGGACAGAGAATGAGCAGTTCTTC.

Many counts were recorded for this clone. This rearrangement joins TRBV19 to TRBJ2-7, with TRBD2 matching over 7 bases. Looked up from germline, CDR1 is LNHDA and CDR2 is SQIVND (reference sequence). CDR3 length: 13 residues. Trimming at V came to 6 bases and at J to 2 bases, leaving 4 bases not matched to a gene. CDR3 DNA sequence: TGTGCCAGTAGCAATCTAGCGGCCTACGAGCAGTACTTC. This gives the protein CASSNLAAYEQYF.

About this clone: The same CDR3 can be traced to other DNA sequences in this sample. The gene calls are TRBV5-4 and TRBJ1-2; possible D gene TRBD1, 6 bases. This CDR3 comprises 14 residues. Germline V gene lookup returns CDR1 SGHNT and CDR2 YYREEE (reference sequence). V was shortened by 0 bases and J by 2 bases, with 8 bases between the two germline ends. CDR3 in DNA: TGTGCCAGCAGCTTGGTCGGACAGAACTATGGCTACACCTTC. Amino acids: CASSLVGQNYGYTF.

The chain carries TRBV5-1 and TRBJ2-1; 13 bases map to TRBD2. The germline gives CDR1 SGHRS, CDR2 YFSETQ. Germline trimming cut 4 bases from V and 7 bases from J; bases unmatched to any gene: 8. This CDR3 contains 16 residues. The CDR3 coding sequence is TGCGCCAGCAGCGATGGACTAGCGGGAGTTTTTAATGAGCAGTTCTTC. Amino acids: CASSDGLAGVFNEQFF.

This clone was picked up a small number of times. The chain combines TRBV6-2 or TRBV6-3 with TRBJ1-5; TRBD1 agrees at 7 bases. Trimming at V came to 2 bases and at J to 6 bases, leaving 4 bases not matched to a gene. CDR3 length: 14 amino acids. Germline CDR1 reads MNHEY; CDR2 reads SVGEGT. For the CDR3, the DNA is TGTGCCAGCAGTTACCAGGGGGTAATTCAGCCCCAGCATTTT. This codes for CASSYQGVIQPQHF.

In this sample, this clone turned up a few times. The rearrangement uses TRBV10-3 and TRBJ2-7; D gene uncertain. V was clipped by 0 bases and J by 0 bases, with 15 bases between them. Germline values: CDR1 ENHRY, CDR2 SYGVKD. The CDR3 contains 17 residues. The CDR3 loop is CAISESPWRRSSYEQYF. CDR3 bases: TGTGCCATCAGTGAGTCCCCATGGCGGAGAAGCTCCTACGAGCAGTACTTC.

This chain uses TRBV12-3 or TRBV12-4 with TRBJ1-2, with TRBD1 as a possible D gene (6 bases). Trimming stripped 2 bases from V and 3 bases from J, with 7 bases between. This CDR3 is built from 13 residues. The CDR3 nucleotides are TGTGCCAGCAGTTTAAGGGGGTACTATGGCTACACCTTC. As protein: CASSLRGYYGYTF.

The V call is TRBV10-3, the J call TRBJ2-5; 7 bases are shared with TRBD1. With V trimmed by 3 bases and J by 4 bases, 8 bases remained unmatched. CDR1 is ENHRY and CDR2 is SYGVKD in the germline V gene. The CDR3 has 15 amino acids. The CDR3 bases are TGTGCCATCAGTGAAGACAGGGATGTAGGAGAGACCCAGTACTTC. Translating it yields CAISEDRDVGETQYF.

This clone showed up just a few times. This chain links TRBV2 with TRBJ2-3; 7 positions agree with TRBD2. The ends lost 8 bases at V and 4 bases at J; junction bases unmatched: 9. CDR1 is SNHLY, CDR2 FYNNEI, per germline. The CDR3 loop spans 14 amino acids. The CDR3 bases are TGTGCCAGCGGGAGGGGAGAGCAATCAGATACGCAGTATTTT. It codes for CASGRGEQSDTQYF.

V is TRBV14 and J is TRBJ1-2; D remains ambiguous. Looked up from germline, CDR1 is SGHDN and CDR2 is FVKESK. Trimming took off 2 bases at V and 8 bases at J, with 15 bases between the two ends. This CDR3 spans 14 amino acids. DNA for the CDR3: TGTGCCAGCAGCCAAACCAATCCGGTGAGGGGCTACACCTTC. This translates into CASSQTNPVRGYTF. The full variable domain, rest sourced from reference TRBV14 and TRBJ1-2, is EAGVTQFPSHSVIEKGQTVTLRCDPISGHDNLYWYRRVMGKEIKFLLHFVKESKQDESGMPNNRFLAERTGGTYSTLKVQPAELEDSGVYFCASSQTNPVRGYTFGSGTRLTVV.

This clone was seen once. V and J are TRBV28 and TRBJ1-4; TRBD1 is a possible D gene (6 bases). This CDR3 has 16 amino acids. V lost 6 bases to trimming and J lost 3 bases, with 17 bases between them. CDR1 and CDR2 from the germline V gene are MDHEN and SYDVKM. The CDR3 spells CASRNQLQGPNEKLFF. CDR3 nucleotide sequence: TGTGCCAGCAGAAATCAATTACAGGGTCCTAATGAAAAACTGTTTTTT.

This chain joins TRBV14 and TRBJ1-2, with 9 positions matching TRBD1. The CDR3 contains 15 residues. Germline V CDR1 and CDR2: SGHDN, FVKESK. V lost 5 bases, J lost 4 bases, and 8 bases stayed unmatched. This chain's CDR3 is CASSSRTGAVYGYTF. Here the CDR3 DNA reads TGTGCCAGCAGCTCTCGGACAGGGGCGGTCTATGGCTACACCTTC.

CDR3 amino acids: CASSLLAGTTGELFF. The CDR3 nucleotides are TGTGCCAGCAGCTTACTAGCGGGTACGACCGGGGAGCTGTTTTTT. The chain recombines TRBV7-8 with TRBJ2-2; 8 bases are shared with TRBD2. The CDR3 contains 15 residues. The trim removed 2 bases at V and 5 bases at J, leaving 4 bases unmatched. Germline CDR1 is SGHVS and CDR2 is FQNEAQ.

The rearrangement joins TRBV14 to TRBJ2-2; the D gene is possibly TRBD2 (6 bases). CDR1 is SGHDN and CDR2 is FVKESK in the germline V gene. The CDR3 contains 17 residues. V dropped 4 bases and J dropped 4 bases, with 19 bases sitting between them. The DNA for the CDR3 is TGTGCCAGCAGCCCTAGGAGGGGACTCCTCTCCACCGGGGAGCTGTTTTTT. Its translation is CASSPRRGLLSTGELFF.

The J gene is TRBJ1-1, the V gene TRBV7-6; the D gene is possibly TRBD1 (6 bases). The V end lost 8 bases, the J end lost 0 bases, and 13 bases lay between the germline ends. The CDR3 loop spans 14 amino acids. Germline V gives CDR1 SGHVS, CDR2 FNYEAQ. CDR3: CASRRGGMNTEAFF. The CDR3 DNA follows: TGTGCCAGCCGTCGAGGGGGAATGAACACTGAAGCTTTCTTT.

V usage is TRBV3-1 (or the pseudogene TRBV3-2) and J usage is TRBJ1-4, with 7 bases aligning to TRBD1. Germline V gives CDR1 LGHDT, CDR2 YNNKEL (reference sequence). The V gene end was trimmed by 2 bases and the J gene end by 3 bases; junction bases not matched to a gene: 6. This CDR3 has 16 residues. The CDR3 loop is CASSQRTGLANEKLFF. The CDR3 DNA reads as TGTGCCAGCAGCCAACGGACAGGTTTGGCTAATGAAAAACTGTTTTTT.

As for this clone: The same CDR3 also results from other DNA sequences found in this sample. The rearrangement joins TRBV28 to TRBJ2-2; tentative D call: TRBD2 (6 bases). The CDR3 is made up of 13 amino acids. V gave up 6 bases and J gave up 7 bases, with 12 bases separating them. Germline loops: CDR1 MDHEN, CDR2 SYDVKM. CDR3 protein: CASSPVGGGELFF. In nucleotides, the CDR3 is TGTGCCAGCAGCCCAGTCGGGGGCGGGGAGCTGTTTTTT.

This clone was seen a single time. CDR3: CASSQYYTGELFF. CDR3 in DNA: TGTGCCAGCAGCCAGTATTACACCGGGGAGCTGTTTTTT. The chain carries TRBV11-1 and TRBJ2-2, with D unclear. Trimming left V 5 bases short and J 3 bases short, with 7 bases between. CDR1 is SGHAT and CDR2 is FQDESV in the germline V gene (reference sequence). The CDR3 consists of 13 residues.

This clone was recorded only once. This chain connects TRBV30 to TRBJ1-1; 7 bases line up with TRBD1. Trimming took 4 bases from V and 11 from J; bases not matched to a gene: 7. CDR1 GTSNPN and CDR2 SVGIG come from the germline V gene (reference sequence). The CDR3 is 11 amino acids. CDR3 DNA sequence: TGTGCCTGGAACCGAGGACAGGTCGCTTTCTTT. As protein: CAWNRGQVAFF.

DNA of the CDR3: TGTGCCAGCAGCTTAGTGCAGGGGAGTAACTATGGCTACACCTTC. Its protein product is CASSLVQGSNYGYTF. V is TRBV7-2 and J is TRBJ1-2; D is possibly TRBD1 (6 bases). This CDR3 spans 15 amino acids. The germline CDR1 and CDR2 sequences are SGHTA and FQGNSA. V was clipped by 1 base and J by 1 base, with 10 bases between them.

This clone was observed once. This rearrangement joins TRBV10-3 to TRBJ1-1, with D possibly TRBD1 on 5 matching bases. V was clipped by 6 bases and J by 5 bases, with 7 bases between them. CDR1 ENHRY and CDR2 SYGVKD come from the germline V gene. The length of the CDR3 is 11 residues. The CDR3 nucleotides read TGTGCCATCAGCCGGGGGACTGAAGCTTTCTTT. It yields the protein CAISRGTEAFF.

The chain is built from TRBV12-5 and TRBJ2-5; possible D gene TRBD2, 6 bases. V was shortened by 1 base and J by 5 bases, with 8 bases between the two germline ends. CDR3 length: 13 amino acids. Germline CDR1 reads LGHNT; CDR2 reads FRNRAP. CDR3 sequence (DNA): TGTGCTAGTGGTTTGGGTAGCGGTGAGACCCAGTACTTC. Protein sequence: CASGLGSGETQYF.

This clone was seen once. The genes are TRBV7-9 and TRBJ2-2; 14 bases line up with TRBD2. Germline CDR1 is SEHNR and CDR2 is FQNEAQ (reference sequence). The CDR3 has 17 amino acids. The ends lost 5 bases at V and 6 bases at J; junction bases unmatched: 8. DNA of the CDR3: TGTGCCAGCAGCATGACTAGCGGGAGGGCCGGTTCCGGGGAGCTGTTTTTT. Protein product: CASSMTSGRAGSGELFF.

The chain couples TRBV28 to TRBJ2-1; D unclear. Germline lookup yields CDR1 MDHEN and CDR2 SYDVKM. The CDR3 has 13 amino acids. V lost 6 bases, J lost 3 bases, and 9 bases lay in between. The CDR3 loop is CASRLVNYNEQFF. In nucleotides, the CDR3 is TGTGCCAGCAGGTTAGTTAACTACAATGAGCAGTTCTTC.

The chain employs TRBV4-1 and TRBJ2-7; the match to TRBD1 covers 9 bases. This CDR3 is 16 amino acids long. CDR1 is MGHRA and CDR2 is YSYEKL in the germline V gene. Trimming took 4 bases from V and 3 from J; bases not matched to a gene: 10. CDR3 sequence (DNA): TGCGCCAGCAGCCCCACAACAGGGGGCAGAAGCTACGAGCAGTACTTC. It yields the protein CASSPTTGGRSYEQYF.

Notes on this clone: The same CDR3 is also encoded by other DNA sequences in this sample. This sequence joins TRBV11-2 and TRBJ2-7; maybe TRBD2 (6 bases). CDR1 and CDR2 from the germline V gene are SGHAT and FQNNGV. Trimming removed 2 bases from V and 2 bases from J, with 10 bases in between. The CDR3 has 14 residues. The CDR3 DNA is TGTGCCAGCAGCTTAAAAGCGGGCCCCTACGAGCAGTACTTC. Protein sequence: CASSLKAGPYEQYF.

V gene TRBV2 combines with J gene TRBJ2-5; no clear D gene. The CDR3 length is 14 residues. Germline V gene data show CDR1 as SNHLY and CDR2 as FYNNEI. The V gene lost 4 bases and the J gene lost 5 bases, with 14 bases spanning the gap. The CDR3 reads CASSVDRGRETQYF. The CDR3 nucleotides read TGTGCCAGCAGTGTGGATCGAGGAAGGGAGACCCAGTACTTC. The full variable domain, its missing parts supplied by reference TRBV2 and TRBJ2-5, is EPEVTQTPSHQVTQMGQEVILRCVPISNHLYFYWYRQILGQKVEFLVSFYNNEISEKSEIFDDQFSVERPDGSNFTLKIRSTKLEDSAMYFCASSVDRGRETQYFGPGTRLLVL.

This chain joins TRBV19 and TRBJ1-1; no definite D call. V dropped 7 bases and J dropped 1 base, with 7 bases sitting between them. The CDR3 is 12 residues long. The germline V gene has CDR1 LNHDA and CDR2 SQIVND (reference sequence). The DNA of the CDR3 is TGTGCCAGTATAGCCGGGAACACTGAAGCTTTCTTT. This codes for CASIAGNTEAFF.

V gene TRBV21-1 combines with J gene TRBJ2-1; TRBD2 was called by the table and not checked on the DNA. TRBV21-1 is flagged as a pseudogene. This CDR3 has 16 amino acids. The CDR3 reads CASSKSLADVLDEQFF. DNA of the CDR3: TGTGCCAGCAGCAAAAGTCTAGCGGACGTCCTGGATGAGCAGTTCTTC.

This clone showed up just a few times. This rearrangement joins TRBV6-5 to TRBJ1-2; TRBD1 is a possible D gene (6 bases). The CDR3 consists of 12 residues. Germline V CDR1 and CDR2: MNHEY, SVGAGI. V was cut by 6 bases and J by 4 bases, with 9 bases left in between. The CDR3 protein is CASSGQSYGYTF. DNA for the CDR3: TGTGCCAGCAGCGGACAGAGCTATGGCTACACCTTC.

The sample holds one count of this clone. The chain recombines TRBV1 with TRBJ2-3; TRBD2, the D gene given by the table, was not confirmed from the DNA. TRBV1 is reported as a pseudogene. There are 18 residues in the CDR3. CDR3 coding DNA: TGCACCAGCAGCCAAGGGCCCCCGACTAGCGGGAAACCAGATACGCAGTATTTT. This encodes CTSSQGPPTSGKPDTQYF.